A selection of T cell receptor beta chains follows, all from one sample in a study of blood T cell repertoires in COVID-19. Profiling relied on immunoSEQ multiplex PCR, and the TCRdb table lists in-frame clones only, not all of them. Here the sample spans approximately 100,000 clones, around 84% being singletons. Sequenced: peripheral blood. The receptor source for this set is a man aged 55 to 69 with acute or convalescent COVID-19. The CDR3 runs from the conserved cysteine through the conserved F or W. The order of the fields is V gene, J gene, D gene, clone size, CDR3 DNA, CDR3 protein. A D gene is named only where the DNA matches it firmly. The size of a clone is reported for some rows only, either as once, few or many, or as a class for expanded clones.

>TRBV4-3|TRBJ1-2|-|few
TGCGCCAGCAGCCAAGATGCAGGGATTGGCTACACCTTC
CASSQDAGIGYTF
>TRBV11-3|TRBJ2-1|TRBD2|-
TGTGCCAGCAGCTTGGGGCGGGGGGCCTACAATGAGCAGTTCTTC
CASSLGRGAYNEQFF
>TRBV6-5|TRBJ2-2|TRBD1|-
TGTGCCAGCAGAGGACAGGGGCGCACCGGGGAGCTGTTTTTT
CASRGQGRTGELFF
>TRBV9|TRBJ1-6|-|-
TGTGCCAGCAGCGTCAGCTCCTATAATTCACCCCTCCACTTT
CASSVSSYNSPLHF
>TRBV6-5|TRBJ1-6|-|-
TGTGCCAGCAGTCCCTCCAATTCACCCCTCCACTTT
CASSPSNSPLHF
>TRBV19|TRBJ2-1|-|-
TGTGCCAGTAGGACCTTGACGGGATACAATGAGCAGTTCTTC
CASRTLTGYNEQFF
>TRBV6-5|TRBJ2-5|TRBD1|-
TGTGCCAGCAGCCGGGACAGGGCATGGGAGACCCAGTACTTC
CASSRDRAWETQYF
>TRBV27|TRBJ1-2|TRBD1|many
TGTGCCAGCAGGGGACAGGGAGCTAACTATGGCTACACCTTC
CASRGQGANYGYTF
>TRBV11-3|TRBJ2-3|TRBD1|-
TGTGCCAGCAGCTACCGGGACAGGTTTGATACGCAGTATTTT
CASSYRDRFDTQYF
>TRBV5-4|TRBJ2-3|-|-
TGTGCCAGCAGCTCCATGGGGGCGGATACGCAGTATTTT
CASSSMGADTQYF
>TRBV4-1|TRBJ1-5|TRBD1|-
TGCGCCAGCAGGAAGACAGGGGGGAATCAGCCCCAGCATTTT
CASRKTGGNQPQHF
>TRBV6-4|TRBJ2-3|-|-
TGTGCCAGCAGTGACTTCTGGGGGGTTCGCCCAGATACGCAGTATTTT
CASSDFWGVRPDTQYF
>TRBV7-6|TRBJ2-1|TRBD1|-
TGTGCCAGCAGCTTAGCTATGGACAGGGGATACAATGAGCAGTTCTTC
CASSLAMDRGYNEQFF
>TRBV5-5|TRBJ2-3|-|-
TGTGCCAGCCAGTGGGGAGGCACAGATACGCAGTATTTT
CASQWGGTDTQYF
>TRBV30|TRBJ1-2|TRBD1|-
TGTGCCTGGAGTGAACAGGGGTATGGCTACACCTTC
CAWSEQGYGYTF
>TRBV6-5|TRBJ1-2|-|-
TGTGCCAGCAGTTACCGGGGCTATGGCTACACCTTC
CASSYRGYGYTF
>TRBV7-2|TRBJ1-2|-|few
TGTGCCAGCAGCCCCGGACTTCTCCCCCAATCGGGCTACACCTTC
CASSPGLLPQSGYTF
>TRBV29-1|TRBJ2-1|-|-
TGCAGCGTTTTACAGGTACACTCCTACAATGAGCAGTTCTTC
CSVLQVHSYNEQFF
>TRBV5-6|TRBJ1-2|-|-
TGTGCCAGCAGCTCCTATACCTCCGGAACAGTAGGCTACACCTTC
CASSSYTSGTVGYTF
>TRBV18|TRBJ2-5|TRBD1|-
TGTGCCAGCTCACCCTGGACAGGGTCGGAGACCCAGTACTTC
CASSPWTGSETQYF
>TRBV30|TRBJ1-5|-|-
TGTGCCTGGAGTTTTCGGAGCAATCAGCCCCAGCATTTT
CAWSFRSNQPQHF
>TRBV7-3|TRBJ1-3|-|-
TGTGCCAGCAGCTTAGGTGGAGGTTTCTCTGGAAACACCATATATTTT
CASSLGGGFSGNTIYF
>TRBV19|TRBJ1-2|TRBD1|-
TGTGCCAGTAGGGCGGGACAGAGCTATGGCTACACCTTC
CASRAGQSYGYTF
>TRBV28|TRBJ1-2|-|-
TGTGCCAGCAGACAACAGGTACTCGACGGCTACACCTTC
CASRQQVLDGYTF
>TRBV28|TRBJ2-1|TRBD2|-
TGTGCCAGCACCTCCCGATGGGGGGGAAATGAGCAGTTCTTC
CASTSRWGGNEQFF
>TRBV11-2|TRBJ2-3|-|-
TGTGCCAGCAGCTTCACTCGGGTCACAGATACGCAGTATTTT
CASSFTRVTDTQYF
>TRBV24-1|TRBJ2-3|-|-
TGTGCCACCAGTGATCAGTCCCGCAGGGGTCAAGAGAATACGCAGTATTTT
CATSDQSRRGQENTQYF
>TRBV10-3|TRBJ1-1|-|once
TGTGCCATCAGTGAATCTGACTACACTGAAGCTTTCTTT
CAISESDYTEAFF